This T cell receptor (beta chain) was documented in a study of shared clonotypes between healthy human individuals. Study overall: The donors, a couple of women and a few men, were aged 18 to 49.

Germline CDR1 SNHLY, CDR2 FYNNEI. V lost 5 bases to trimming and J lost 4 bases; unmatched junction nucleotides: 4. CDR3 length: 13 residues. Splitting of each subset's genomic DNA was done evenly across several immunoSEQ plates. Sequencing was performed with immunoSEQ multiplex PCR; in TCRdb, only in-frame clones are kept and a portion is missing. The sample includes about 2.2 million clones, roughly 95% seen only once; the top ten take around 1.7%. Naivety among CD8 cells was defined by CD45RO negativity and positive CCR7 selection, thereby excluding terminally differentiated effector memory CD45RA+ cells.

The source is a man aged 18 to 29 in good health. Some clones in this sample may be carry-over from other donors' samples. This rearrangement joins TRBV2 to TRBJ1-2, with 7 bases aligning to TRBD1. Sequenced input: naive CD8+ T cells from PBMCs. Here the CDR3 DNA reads TGTGCCAGCAGTCCCGGGACAGCCTATGGCTACACCTTC. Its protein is CASSPGTAYGYTF.